This TCR beta chain comes out of a study of Ad26.COV2.S vaccination and SARS-CoV-2 variants (dated by TCRdb to 2020 to 2023). Context from the whole study: Donors in the vaccine arm were drawn from COV1001, a multicentre, randomized, double-blind, placebo-controlled phase I-IIa trial testing Ad26.COV2.S in healthy adults. Ad26.COV2.S was administered intramuscularly at 5 x 10^10 or 1 x 10^11 viral particles, either as a single shot or as two shots given 56 days apart. TCRbeta repertoire sequencing was used to assess the specificity and breadth of SARS-CoV-2-reactive T cell receptors after Ad26.COV2.S vaccination. A total of 32 samples were included in the TCR-sequenced set, comprising some 20 Ad26.COV2.S vaccine recipients, 5 placebo recipients and 8 SARS-CoV-2 convalescent individuals. Trial participants were randomized into five groups of five: low-dose or high-dose Ad26.COV2.S given once or twice, or placebo on both occasions. Investigators remained blinded to trial group allocation during experiments and outcome assessment. Overall study outcomes, separate from this receptor: Substantial breadth of spike-specific CD8+ and CD4+ T cell responses was reported after vaccination. Comparing responses between vaccine doses or regimens was not something the study was powered to do. Spike-specific TCR breadth was higher in Ad26.COV2.S recipients than in placebo recipients (P = 0.0014). According to the authors, total T cell responses may have been underestimated by the TCR breadth and depth analyses. Non-spike TCR breadth was comparable between vaccine and placebo recipients, consistent with the vaccine containing only spike.

In light of the paper, this sample's treatment or condition label describes: about 20 received Ad26.COV2.S at low or high dose, single or two shots; roughly five received placebo; per-sample allocation not given. For vaccine and placebo recipients, repertoires were sequenced using samples collected on day 63 after the first injection. Between 29 July and 7 August 2020, Cohort 1b enrolled about two dozen adults aged 18-55 years at one site in Boston, USA. Ad26.COV2.S was a replication-incompetent adenovirus type 26 vector that expressed a prefusion-stabilized SARS-CoV-2 spike protein derived from the original Wuhan strain. The immunoSEQ Assay was used to sequence TCRbeta CDR3 regions. After extraction, genomic DNA underwent amplification by bias-controlled multiplex PCR, followed by high-throughput sequencing. The source study handled its data this way. To quantify the absolute abundance of every unique TCRbeta CDR3 region, sequences were collapsed and filtered. Usable DNA was measured by amplifying reference genes present in all nucleated cells, and TCRbeta template counts were normalized to that usable DNA to estimate T cell fraction. Repertoire TCRs were annotated as SARS-CoV-2-specific when V gene, CDR3 amino acid sequence and J gene were exactly matched to a known reactive TCR set. The reference SARS-CoV-2 TCR set came from MIRA and was filtered for enrichment in COVID-19-positive ImmuneCODE repertoires, removing public or cross-reactive TCRs. Using the MIRA antigens, annotated TCRs were further analysed by specific ORF or by position within an ORF. Breadth was defined as annotated unique rearrangements over total unique productive rearrangements; depth was the summed frequency of those rearrangements. Group comparisons of TCR breadth used two-sided Wilcoxon rank-sum tests. TCRdb re-hosts the immuneACCESS table, in-frame sequences only. Its copies lack some clones; in the studies checked, an unresolved V gene accounts for under half of them, and the cause for the rest is not known. V, J and clone size are those of that table, while D and trimming were read from the DNA. This sample lists hundreds of thousands of clones; more than 80% were detected once. The ten largest clones add up to nearly 1.5% of the sample.

With regard to this clone: This receptor's antigen is unknown. Base-call qualities are not available, and no considerably larger clone is one nucleotide away. This same CDR3 is encoded by further DNA sequences in the sample.

The germline V gene encodes CDR1 SQVTM and CDR2 ANQGSEA. The trim is 4 bases for V and 8 bases for J, with a gap of 11 bases between the germline ends. From cysteine to phenylalanine, the CDR3 is 11 amino acids long. Of the read, only the CDR3 DNA is kept; its 33 bases are in frame from base 1. The sample was peripheral blood, taken in a trial of Ad26.COV2.S vaccine versus placebo. The chain uses TRBV29-1 and TRBJ1-2; tentative D gene TRBD1, with 5 bases matching. This TCR was sampled from a person aged 18-60 years who received the Ad26.COV2.S COVID-19 vaccine or a placebo. The CDR3 has the sequence CSVGQGGGYTF. The bases are TGCAGCGTTGGGCAGGGTGGCGGCTACACCTTC.